This T cell receptor beta chain was obtained from a study of T cells after yellow fever vaccination. Study conclusions and caveats: Reappearance after the booster was seen for most primary-vaccination clones, at 95% to 97% CD4 and roughly 90% CD8.

TCRdb used MiXCR to reprocess the 5' RACE reads, holding one entry per CDR3 protein. The sample consists of 170,000 or so distinct CDR3 sequences, about 6% of them appearing once. The V end was cut by 4 bases, the J end by 3 bases, with 19 bases between. The CDR3 spans 17 residues. Germline V lookup: CDR1 MGHRA, CDR2 YSYEKL. This clonotype was recorded at least ten times. Its target is not known. This TCR was sampled from a young man who received the YFV17D yellow fever vaccine. The V and J genes are TRBV4-1 and TRBJ1-5; perhaps TRBD1 as D (6 bases). The sample in question was CD4+ T cells sorted from PBMCs, obtained on the day of the first yellow fever vaccination. For the CDR3, the DNA is TGCGCCAGCAGCCCACGGGGGGGCGCAGGGCCCAATCAGCCCCAGCATTTT. Protein sequence: CASSPRGGAGPNQPQHF.